A single sample is the source of the 12 T cell receptor beta chains below, sequenced in a study of identical twins. TCRdb used MiXCR to reprocess the 5' RACE reads, holding one entry per CDR3 protein. Of approximately 470,000 distinct CDR3 sequences in the sample, 14% were seen once. The data also belong to a second study, concerning yellow fever vaccine responses in identical twins.

Sequenced input: CD4+ T cells sorted from blood. These receptors all stem from a woman aged 18-29 years in good health.

The CDR3 DNA reads TGTGCCAGTAGTCCCCGAGAAGTCTCCTACGAGCAGTACTTC. The encoded protein is CASSPREVSYEQYF. The chain is built from TRBV19 and TRBJ2-7; D unresolved. The length of the CDR3 is 14 residues. Germline V gene lookup returns CDR1 LNHDA and CDR2 SQIVND (reference sequence). V gave up 5 bases and J gave up 0 bases, with 11 bases separating them.

The V call is TRBV2, the J call TRBJ2-3; D is perhaps TRBD2 (6 bases). In germline, CDR1 is SNHLY, CDR2 FYNNEI. V was trimmed by 9 bases and J by 3 bases, leaving 13 bases between them. CDR3 size: 13 residues. The CDR3 region has the DNA TGTGCCAGTAAATGGGACTTGACAGATACGCAGTATTTT. Translation: CASKWDLTDTQYF.

The gene calls are TRBV28 and TRBJ2-1; 7 bases fit TRBD2. The CDR3 consists of 16 residues. Germline CDR1 reads MDHEN; CDR2 reads SYDVKM. V shed 6 bases, J shed 7 bases, and the junction held 15 bases outside the gene matches. The CDR3 loop is CASRTFRDYLSNEQFF. CDR3 DNA: TGTGCCAGCAGAACCTTCCGGGACTACCTTTCTAATGAGCAGTTCTTC.

In its sample, this clonotype was seen many times. This chain connects TRBV6-5 to TRBJ2-1; TRBD2 matches at 11 bases. Germline V gene sequence: CDR1 MNHEY, CDR2 SVGAGI. This CDR3 contains 16 residues. Trimming took 4 bases from V and 7 from J; bases not matched to a gene: 9. The CDR3 spells CASSFGGSGRGNEQFF. As DNA, the CDR3 is TGTGCCAGCAGTTTCGGTGGTAGCGGGAGGGGGAATGAGCAGTTCTTC.

The rearrangement joins TRBV6-5 to TRBJ2-7; D is possibly TRBD2 (6 bases). The CDR3 consists of 12 residues. V lost 5 bases to trimming and J lost 7 bases, with 12 bases between them. CDR1 and CDR2 (germline): MNHEY, SVGAGI. The CDR3 nucleotides read TGTGCCAGCAGTCCCGCGGGGAGGGAGCAGTACTTC. This gives the protein CASSPAGREQYF.

The genes are TRBV5-1 and TRBJ2-5; 8 bases match TRBD2. Germline lookup yields CDR1 SGHRS and CDR2 YFSETQ. CDR3 size: 16 residues. With 4 bases clipped from V and 4 bases from J, the junction kept 12 bases outside the gene matches. The CDR3 DNA sequence: TGCGCCAGCAGCCCAGACCCAAGACGGGGGGGAGAGACCCAGTACTTC. Translated: CASSPDPRRGGETQYF.

This clonotype came up a few times. This chain links TRBV24-1 with TRBJ2-2, with D perhaps TRBD2 (5 bases). Trimming cost V 4 bases and J 2 bases, with 19 bases left between them. The CDR3 has 18 residues. The V gene's germline CDR1 is KGHDR and CDR2 SFDVKD. The CDR3: CATSDTGYAVGNTGELFF. The CDR3 nucleotides are TGTGCCACCAGTGACACGGGATATGCAGTCGGCAACACCGGGGAGCTGTTTTTT.

This clonotype was observed a few times. This sequence joins TRBV11-3 and TRBJ2-2; no clear D. The V gene lost 6 bases and the J gene lost 1 base, with 12 bases spanning the gap. The length of the CDR3 is 15 residues. Germline CDR1 and CDR2: SGHNT and YENEEA. The CDR3 nucleotides are TGTGCCAGCAGTTCTATAGGATTGAACACCGGGGAGCTGTTTTTT. This encodes CASSSIGLNTGELFF.

This clonotype turned up a few times. This chain joins TRBV10-3 and TRBJ2-7; 11 nucleotides align to TRBD1. The CDR3 is 17 amino acids. Germline trimming cut 2 bases from V and 3 bases from J; bases unmatched to any gene: 9. Germline loops: CDR1 ENHRY, CDR2 SYGVKD. Written as DNA, the CDR3 is TGTGCCATCAGTGAGCCGAGTTCCGGGACAGGGGGCTACGAGCAGTACTTC. It yields the protein CAISEPSSGTGGYEQYF.

The chain recombines TRBV4-3 with TRBJ2-3; 11 bases are a match to TRBD2. Germline V gene sequence: CDR1 LGHNA, CDR2 YSLEER. J was trimmed by 1 base and V by 2 bases; bases with no gene match: 8. The length of the CDR3 is 18 residues. The CDR3 spells CASSQSIAGGIRTDTQYF. The CDR3 DNA sequence: TGCGCCAGCAGCCAATCAATAGCGGGAGGGATCCGCACAGATACGCAGTATTTT.

A few counts support this clonotype. This chain connects TRBV6-5 to TRBJ2-2; 10 nucleotides align to TRBD2. Trimming at V came to 0 bases and at J to 5 bases, leaving 9 bases not matched to a gene. This CDR3 spans 18 amino acids. CDR1 is MNHEY and CDR2 is SVGAGI in the germline V gene. The CDR3: CASSYSKLAGLPTGELFF. CDR3 DNA sequence: TGTGCCAGCAGTTACTCCAAACTAGCGGGACTTCCGACCGGGGAGCTGTTTTTT.

This clonotype came up many times. The V gene is TRBV6-5, the J gene TRBJ2-7, with a weak D call TRBD1 (5 bases). CDR3 length: 13 amino acids. V was clipped by 2 bases and J by 1 base, with 6 bases between them. The germline V gene encodes CDR1 MNHEY and CDR2 SVGAGI. CDR3 loop: CASSYRGSYEQYF. The DNA of the CDR3 is TGTGCCAGCAGTTACAGGGGATCCTACGAGCAGTACTTC.